This TCR beta chain was profiled in a study of blood T cell repertoires in COVID-19. On the study more broadly: COVID-19 samples from acute and convalescent phases originated in the United States, Italy and Spain.

V was shortened by 7 bases and J by 7 bases, with 6 bases between the two germline ends. The germline V gene encodes CDR1 KGHDR and CDR2 SFDVKD. The CDR3 covers 11 residues. Patients from Seattle were sampled longitudinally, starting during active infection. As processed by the authors: The assay estimated nucleated cells by amplifying reference gene primers. TCRdb keeps only in-frame clones here, not all; method: immunoSEQ multiplex PCR. That table supplies the V and J calls and clone size; D and trimming were determined from the DNA. The top ten hold 6.9% of the sample, which has under 85,000 clones, 65% to 90% seen once.

The clonotype comes from a young man with COVID-19, enrolled during active disease. The chain carries TRBV24-1 and TRBJ2-2, with a tentative D call TRBD2 (6 bases). The source material was peripheral blood. This CDR3 is CATRGGGELFF. CDR3 nucleotide sequence: TGTGCCACCAGGGGGGGCGGGGAGCTGTTTTTT.